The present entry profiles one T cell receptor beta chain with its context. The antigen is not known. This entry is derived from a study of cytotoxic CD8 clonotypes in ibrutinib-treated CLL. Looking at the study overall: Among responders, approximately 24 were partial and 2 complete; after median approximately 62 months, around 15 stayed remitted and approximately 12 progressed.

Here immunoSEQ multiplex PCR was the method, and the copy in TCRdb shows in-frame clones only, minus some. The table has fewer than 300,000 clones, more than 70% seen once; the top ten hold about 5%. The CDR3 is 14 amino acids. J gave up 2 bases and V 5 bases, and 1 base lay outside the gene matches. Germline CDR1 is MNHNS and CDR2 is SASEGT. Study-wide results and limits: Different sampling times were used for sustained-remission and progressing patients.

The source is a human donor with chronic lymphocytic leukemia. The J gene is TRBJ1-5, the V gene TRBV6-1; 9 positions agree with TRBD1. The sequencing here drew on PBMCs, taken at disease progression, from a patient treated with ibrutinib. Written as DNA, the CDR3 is TGTGCCAGCAGTAGGACAGGGGGCAATCAGCCCCAGCATTTT. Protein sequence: CASSRTGGNQPQHF.